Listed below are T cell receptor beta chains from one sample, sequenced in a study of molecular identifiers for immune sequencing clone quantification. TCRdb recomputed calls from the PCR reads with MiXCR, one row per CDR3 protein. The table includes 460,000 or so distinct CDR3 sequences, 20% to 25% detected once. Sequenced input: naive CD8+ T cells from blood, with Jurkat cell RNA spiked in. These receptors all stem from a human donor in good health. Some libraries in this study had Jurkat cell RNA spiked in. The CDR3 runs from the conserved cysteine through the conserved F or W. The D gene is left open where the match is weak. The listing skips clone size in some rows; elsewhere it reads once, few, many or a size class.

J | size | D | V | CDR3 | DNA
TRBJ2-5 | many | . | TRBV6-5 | CASSYSLGLGETQYF | TGTGCCAGCAGTTACTCCCTGGGTCTAGGGGAGACCCAGTACTTC
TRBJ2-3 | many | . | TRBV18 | CASSPETVSTDTQYF | TGTGCCAGCTCACCCGAGACAGTTAGCACAGATACGCAGTATTTT
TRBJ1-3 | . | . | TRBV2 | CASSSPGVSGNTIYF | TGTGCCAGCAGTAGCCCCGGAGTCTCTGGAAACACCATATACTTT
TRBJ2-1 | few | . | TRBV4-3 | CASSQDEGYNEQFF | TGCGCCAGCAGCCAAGACGAGGGCTACAATGAGCAGTTCTTC
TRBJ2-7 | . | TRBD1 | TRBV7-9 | CASSHYVRGYEQYF | TGTGCCAGCAGCCATTACGTCAGGGGGTACGAGCAGTACTTC
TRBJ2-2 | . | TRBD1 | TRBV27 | CASSPLPGGPGELFF | TGTGCCAGCAGTCCATTACCAGGGGGCCCCGGGGAGCTGTTTTTT
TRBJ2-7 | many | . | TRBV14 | CASSPAGGRTTYEQYF | TGTGCCAGCAGCCCCGCAGGAGGCCGCACAACCTACGAGCAGTACTTC
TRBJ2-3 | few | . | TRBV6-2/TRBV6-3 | CASNLGGTDTQYF | TGTGCCAGCAATTTAGGGGGAACAGATACGCAGTATTTT
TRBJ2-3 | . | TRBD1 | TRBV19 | CASSPTGGLTTDTQYF | TGTGCCAGTAGCCCGACAGGGGGCTTAACCACAGATACGCAGTATTTT
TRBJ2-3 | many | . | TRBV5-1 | CASRLFTSTDTQYF | TGCGCCAGCAGACTATTCACTAGCACAGATACGCAGTATTTT
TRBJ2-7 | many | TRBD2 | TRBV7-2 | CASSPTSGGESSYEQYF | TGTGCCAGCAGCCCGACTAGCGGGGGGGAGAGCTCCTACGAGCAGTACTTC
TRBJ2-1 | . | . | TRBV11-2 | CASSLQGIGNEQFF | TGTGCCAGCAGCTTACAGGGGATTGGGAATGAGCAGTTCTTC
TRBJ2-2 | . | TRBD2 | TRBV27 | CAIGASGLTGELFF | TGTGCCATTGGGGCTAGCGGGTTAACCGGGGAGCTGTTTTTT
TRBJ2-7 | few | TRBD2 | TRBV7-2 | CASSLEGLAGVSSYEQYF | TGTGCCAGCAGCTTAGAGGGACTAGCGGGAGTGAGCTCCTACGAGCAGTACTTC
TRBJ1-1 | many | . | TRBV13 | CASSSFDPEAFF | TGTGCCAGCAGCTCGTTCGACCCTGAAGCTTTCTTT
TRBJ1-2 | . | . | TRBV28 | CASGLTPAGEVNYGYTF | TGTGCCAGCGGTTTAACCCCGGCAGGGGAGGTTAACTATGGCTACACCTTC
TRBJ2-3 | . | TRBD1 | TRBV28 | CASSSRLVGTAHTDTQYF | TGTGCCAGCAGTTCGCGTTTGGTTGGGACAGCCCACACAGATACGCAGTATTTT
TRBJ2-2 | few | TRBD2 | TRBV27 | CASSSGTSGVTNTGELFF | TGTGCCAGCAGTTCCGGGACTAGCGGGGTAACCAACACCGGGGAGCTGTTTTTT
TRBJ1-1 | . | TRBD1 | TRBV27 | CASSFGDREVETEAFF | TGTGCCAGCAGTTTTGGCGACAGGGAAGTTGAGACTGAAGCTTTCTTT
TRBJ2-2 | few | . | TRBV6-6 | CASSVFGQTGELFF | TGTGCCAGCAGTGTATTCGGACAGACCGGGGAGCTGTTTTTT
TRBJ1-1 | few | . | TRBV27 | CASRTGFGDTEAFF | TGTGCCAGCAGAACAGGGTTTGGGGACACTGAAGCTTTCTTT
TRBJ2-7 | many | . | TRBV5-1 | CASSLASGGHYEQYF | TGCGCCAGCAGCTTGGCCTCCGGGGGGCACTACGAGCAGTACTTC
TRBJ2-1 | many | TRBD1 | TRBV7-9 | CASSYRDRGIDEQFF | TGTGCCAGCAGCTACAGGGACAGGGGGATTGATGAGCAGTTCTTC
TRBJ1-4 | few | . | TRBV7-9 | CASTGAATNEKLFF | TGTGCCAGCACCGGCGCGGCAACTAATGAAAAACTGTTTTTT
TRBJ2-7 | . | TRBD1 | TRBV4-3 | CASSQDRGRTYEQYF | TGCGCCAGCAGCCAGGACAGGGGGCGCACCTACGAGCAGTACTTC
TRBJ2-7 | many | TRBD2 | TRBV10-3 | CAISGGGFSYEQYF | TGTGCCATCAGTGGCGGGGGGTTCTCCTACGAGCAGTACTTC
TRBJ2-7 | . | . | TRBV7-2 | CAGSLARDFRYEQYF | TGTGCCGGCAGCTTAGCGCGGGACTTTCGATACGAGCAGTACTTC